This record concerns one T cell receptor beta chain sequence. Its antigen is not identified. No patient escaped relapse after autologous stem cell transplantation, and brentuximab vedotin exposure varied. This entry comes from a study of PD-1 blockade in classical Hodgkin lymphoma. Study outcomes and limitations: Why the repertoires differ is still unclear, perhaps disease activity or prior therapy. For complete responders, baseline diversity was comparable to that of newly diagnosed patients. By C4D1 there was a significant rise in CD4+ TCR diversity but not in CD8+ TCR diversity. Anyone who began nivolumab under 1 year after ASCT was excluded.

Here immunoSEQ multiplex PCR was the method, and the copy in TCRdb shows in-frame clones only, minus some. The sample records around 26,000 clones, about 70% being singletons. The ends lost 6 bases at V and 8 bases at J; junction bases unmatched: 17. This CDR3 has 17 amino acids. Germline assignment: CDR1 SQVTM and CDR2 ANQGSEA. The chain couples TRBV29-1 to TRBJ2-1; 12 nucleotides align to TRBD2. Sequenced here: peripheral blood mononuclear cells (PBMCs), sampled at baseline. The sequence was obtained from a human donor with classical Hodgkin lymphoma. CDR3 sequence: CSVELRTWTSGEYEQFF. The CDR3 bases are TGCAGCGTCGAGTTGCGGACGTGGACTAGCGGGGAGTATGAGCAGTTCTTC.